This T cell receptor (beta chain) was identified in a study of CD8+CD57+ T cells in acquired aplastic anemia (dated by TCRdb to 2016 to 2019). Background for the entire study: A mean of approximately 2.9 ug of DNA, ranging from roughly 0.19 to 27.4 ug, was extracted from sorted CD4+ and CD8+ cells. CD8+CD57+ expansion was defined as a frequency above the mean frequency observed in healthy subjects. The research as a whole found: Patients and healthy controls showed no significant difference in CD8+ Simpson's diversity (P=0.060). Around 30 CD8+ CDR3 sequences were found in both patients and controls but appeared to be highly expressed in patients and within the immunodominant clones of the patients.

Expansion of CD8+CD57+ cells had been shown by flow cytometry in the patients chosen for sequencing. Every patient had a diagnosis of severe acquired aplastic anemia based on International Study of Aplastic Anemia and Agranulocytosis and Camitta criteria. No patient had received any therapy when blood was sampled. In this study, sorted CD4+ and CD8+ T cells from the blood of healthy subjects and of severe aplastic anemia patients had their TCR repertoires deep-sequenced. Patients were enrolled in the USA under clinicaltrials.gov protocols 00001620, 01623167, 00001397, 00071045, 00081523 and 00961064. Ficoll-Paque density gradient centrifugation was used to isolate peripheral blood mononuclear cells. CD4+ and CD8+ T cells were sorted by FACS or magnetic beads before DNA extraction. Of note for this clonotype: The antigen it recognizes is unknown. Base qualities are missing; no much larger clone stands one base away.

The germline ends are 9 bases apart after V is trimmed by 6 bases and J by 4 bases. There are 12 amino acids in the CDR3, from cysteine to phenylalanine inclusive. Left in the record is the CDR3 DNA by itself, 36 bases read in frame from the first base. CDR1 and CDR2 were assigned from the germline V gene (reference sequence) as LNHDA and SQIVND. TCR beta VDJ combination and CDR3 sequence profiling used genomic DNA as the template. TCR repertoire sequencing was run on an Illumina HiSeq 2000. From the authors' description of their analysis: TRBV/TRBJ rearrangement plots, CDR3 size and DJ length profiles, and Simpson's diversity index were used to assess repertoires. The most abundant DNA sequence in the deep sequencing data was defined as the immunodominant clone. CDR3 amino acid sequences were checked for sharing across subjects and were also compared against the VDJdb database and published repertoires. The public reads were run again by TCRdb, first through fastp at Q25 and then through MiXCR, and only productive beta chains were kept. Duplicate CDR3 protein sequences are folded into a single record with the most common DNA and genes. TCRdb's processing, not the authors', yielded these V and J calls. Counted in this sample were roughly 250,000 distinct CDR3 sequences; around 45% of them appeared once. Of the sample, over 7.5% is held by the ten largest clones.

Source material: sorted CD4+, CD8+, or CD8+CD57+ T cells (not recorded which) from PBMCs. This receptor was obtained from a human donor with aplastic anemia. The chain is encoded by TRBV19 joined to TRBJ1-1; the D segment cannot be called with confidence. CDR3 sequence: CASRDVTTEAFF. The sequence in DNA is TGTGCCAGTAGAGACGTGACCACTGAAGCTTTCTTT.